This T cell receptor beta chain was recorded in a study of molecular identifiers for immune sequencing clone quantification. Overall study findings and caveats: Clones with over 20 RNA copies captured over 98% of effector molecules but under 1% of naive ones.

Naive CD8 T cells were sorted, and the gate applied was CD8+CD4-CCR7+CD45RA+. It was with previously described methods and listed TCR primers that bulk TCR libraries were made. TCRdb ran MiXCR on the PCR reads and lists one entry per CDR3 protein. There are roughly 300,000 distinct CDR3 sequences in the sample; roughly 23% occur only once, and 0.7% to 0.95% lies in the top ten. This clonotype was detected only a few times. Its antigen remains unidentified. CDR1 SGHDN and CDR2 FVKESK come from the germline V gene. The CDR3 runs to 17 residues. Trimming cost V 4 bases and J 1 base; bases outside gene matches: 11.

This chain links TRBV14 with TRBJ2-3; TRBD1 aligns across 7 bases. This TCR derives from a human donor in good health. Some libraries in this study had Jurkat cell RNA spiked in. The sequencing input was naive CD8+ T cells from blood, with Jurkat cell RNA spiked in. Subset indicated: FACS-sorted CD8+CD4-CCR7+CD45RA+ naive T cells. The CDR3 DNA is TGTGCCAGCAGCCCCGGGGATGACAGGGCCCGCACAGATACGCAGTATTTT. This encodes CASSPGDDRARTDTQYF.